There are a few counts of the clone carrying this TCR beta chain. This sample is drawn from a study of T-cell reconstitution after alpha-beta-depleted transplantation in children. A TCRbeta library incorporating unique molecular identifiers was prepared. One entry per CDR3 protein results from TCRdb running MiXCR on the PCR reads. The profile shows around 700,000 distinct CDR3 sequences, about 12% of them singletons. Trimming cost V 0 bases and J 2 bases, with 12 bases left between them. The CDR3 spans 15 residues. From germline, CDR1 is SGHRS and CDR2 YFSETQ. The clonotype comes from a girl aged 2-10 years with congenital amegakaryocytic thrombocytopenia, due to receive a stem cell transplant. The source was PBMCs, collected before TCRalphabeta/CD19-depleted stem cell transplant. V gene TRBV5-1 combines with J gene TRBJ2-7; TRBD2 might be the D (6 bases). The CDR3 protein is CASSLEAGRTYEQYF. As DNA, the CDR3 is TGCGCCAGCAGCTTGGAGGCGGGACGGACCTACGAGCAGTACTTC.